The sequence of this T cell receptor (beta chain) was determined in a study of CD4 and CD8 cells across lung adenocarcinoma regions (dated by TCRdb to 2016 to 2019). At the level of the whole study: The study examined intratumor heterogeneity of the T cell receptor repertoire by comparing tumor centers with tumor margins.

Reading the germline V gene gives CDR1 SGHTA and CDR2 FQGNSA. V was cut back by 6 bases and J by 3 bases, leaving a gap of 5 bases between them. There are 11 amino acids in the CDR3, from cysteine to phenylalanine inclusive. Only the CDR3 region is kept as DNA, spanning 33 bases read in frame from base 1. Donors were patients with localized lung adenocarcinoma, a subtype of non-small cell lung cancer. Samples were obtained from the centers of localized lung adenocarcinomas. CD8+ T cells from tumor tissue were profiled separately from CD4+ T cells for TCR repertoire analysis. Comment on this clonotype: Its antigen is not yet known. No base quality values were provided; no much bigger clone lies one nucleotide off.

The method behind the library was PCR. Sequencing used a HiSeq X Ten. TCRdb passed the public sequencing reads through fastp at Q25 and MiXCR, retaining productive beta sequences. Each entry is one CDR3 protein sequence, shown with its most common DNA and genes. In all, the sample holds over 15,000 distinct CDR3 sequences, and about half of those were seen once. The top ten clones comprise about 60% of the sample. The sequence was obtained from a female donor with lung adenocarcinoma. The CD4 and CD8 labels of this study may be unreliable. The sample consisted of CD8+ T cells from the center of a lung tumor. Sample cell subset or site, as interpreted from the label and publication: tumor center region. The chain was built from TRBV7-2 and TRBJ2-5, with an unclear D gene assignment. The sequenced DNA is TGTGCCAGCAGTATTAAAGAGACCCAGTACTTC. This gives the protein CASSIKETQYF.